This T cell receptor (beta chain) was found in a study of T cell responses to AZD1222 COVID-19 vaccine. Points from the study as a whole: It should be noted that donors were predominantly white British and more often female, and clonal diversity was possibly underestimated.

TCRdb's copy holds only in-frame clones and misses some; the assay was immunoSEQ multiplex PCR. This table holds about 120,000 clones, roughly 90% found once. About this clone itself: Its target is not known.

The ends lost 3 bases at V and 0 bases at J; junction bases unmatched: 6. Germline CDR1 reads SGDLS; CDR2 reads YYNGEE. The CDR3 runs to 16 residues. The origin of this receptor is an adult in good health. Sequenced here: peripheral blood, sampled on day 0 of AZD1222 vaccination. The gene calls are TRBV9 and TRBJ1-1; the match to TRBD1 covers 9 bases. DNA of the CDR3: TGTGCCAGCAGCGCCGGGACAGGGTGGATGAACACTGAAGCTTTCTTT. Protein: CASSAGTGWMNTEAFF.